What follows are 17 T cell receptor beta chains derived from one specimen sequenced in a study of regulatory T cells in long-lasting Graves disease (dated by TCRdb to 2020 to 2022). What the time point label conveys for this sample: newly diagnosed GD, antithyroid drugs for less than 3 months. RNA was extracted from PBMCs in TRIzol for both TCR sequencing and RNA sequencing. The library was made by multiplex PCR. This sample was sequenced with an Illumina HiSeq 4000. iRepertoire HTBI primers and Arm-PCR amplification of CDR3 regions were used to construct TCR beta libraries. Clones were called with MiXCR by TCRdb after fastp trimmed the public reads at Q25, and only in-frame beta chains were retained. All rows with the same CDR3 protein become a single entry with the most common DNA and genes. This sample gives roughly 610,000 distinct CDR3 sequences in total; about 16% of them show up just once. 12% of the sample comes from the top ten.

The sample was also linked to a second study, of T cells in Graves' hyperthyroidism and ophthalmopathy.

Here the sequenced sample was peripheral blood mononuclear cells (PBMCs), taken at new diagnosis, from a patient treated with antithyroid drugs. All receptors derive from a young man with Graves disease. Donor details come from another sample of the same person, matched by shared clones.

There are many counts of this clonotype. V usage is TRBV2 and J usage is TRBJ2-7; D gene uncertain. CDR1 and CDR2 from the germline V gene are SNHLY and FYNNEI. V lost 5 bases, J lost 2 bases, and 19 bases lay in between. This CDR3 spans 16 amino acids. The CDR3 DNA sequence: TGTGCCAGCAGTCGAGAAACTACCTTCAAGCCCTACGAGCAGTACTTC. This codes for CASSRETTFKPYEQYF.

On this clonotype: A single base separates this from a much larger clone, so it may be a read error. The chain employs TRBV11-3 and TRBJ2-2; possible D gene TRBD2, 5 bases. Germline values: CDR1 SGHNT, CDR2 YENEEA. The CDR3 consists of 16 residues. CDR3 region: CVSSFPTSGGTGELFF. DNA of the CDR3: TGTGTCAGCAGCTTCCCAACCTCCGGAGGCACCGGGGAGCTGTTTTTT.

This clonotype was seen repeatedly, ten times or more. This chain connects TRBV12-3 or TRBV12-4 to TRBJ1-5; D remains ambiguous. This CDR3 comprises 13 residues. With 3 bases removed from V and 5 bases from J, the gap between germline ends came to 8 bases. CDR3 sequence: CASSFAGDQPQHF. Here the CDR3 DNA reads TGTGCCAGCAGTTTTGCGGGAGATCAGCCCCAGCATTTT.

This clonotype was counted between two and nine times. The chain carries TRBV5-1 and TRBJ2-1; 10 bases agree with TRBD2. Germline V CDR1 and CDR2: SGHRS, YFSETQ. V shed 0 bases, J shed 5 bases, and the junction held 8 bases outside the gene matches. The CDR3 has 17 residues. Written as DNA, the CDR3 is TGCGCCAGCAGCTTGGCTTCCGTAGCGGGAGGCCACAATGAGCAGTTCTTC. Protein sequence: CASSLASVAGGHNEQFF.

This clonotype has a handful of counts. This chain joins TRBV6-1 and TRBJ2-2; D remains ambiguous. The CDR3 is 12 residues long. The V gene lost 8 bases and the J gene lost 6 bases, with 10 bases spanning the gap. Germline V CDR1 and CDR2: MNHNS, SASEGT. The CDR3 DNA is TGTGCCAGCTTACCTTGGCCCGGGGAGCTGTTTTTT. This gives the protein CASLPWPGELFF.

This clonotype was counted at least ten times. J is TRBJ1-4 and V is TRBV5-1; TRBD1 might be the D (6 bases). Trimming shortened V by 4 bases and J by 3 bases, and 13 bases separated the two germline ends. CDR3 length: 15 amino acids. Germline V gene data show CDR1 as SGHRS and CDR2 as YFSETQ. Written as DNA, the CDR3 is TGCGCCAGCAGCCCTTGGGACACCCCTAATGAAAAACTGTTTTTT. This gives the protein CASSPWDTPNEKLFF.

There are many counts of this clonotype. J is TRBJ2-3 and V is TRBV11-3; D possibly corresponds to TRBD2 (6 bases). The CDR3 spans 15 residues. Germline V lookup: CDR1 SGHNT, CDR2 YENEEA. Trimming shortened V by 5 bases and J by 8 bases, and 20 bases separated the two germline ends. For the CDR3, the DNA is TGTGCCAGCAGCCTAGCACGCGGGACGGGGGTTACGCAGTATTTT. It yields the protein CASSLARGTGVTQYF.

The CDR3 region is CASSLVGQGGPNTEAFF. The CDR3 nucleotides read TGCGCCAGCAGCTTGGTGGGACAGGGGGGACCGAACACTGAAGCTTTCTTT. V is TRBV5-1 and J is TRBJ1-1; TRBD1 matches at 11 bases. V shed 0 bases, J shed 1 base, and the junction held 5 bases outside the gene matches. From germline, CDR1 is SGHRS and CDR2 YFSETQ. The CDR3 runs 17 residues.

The CDR3 reads CASNPRLATDTQYF. The CDR3 DNA reads as TGTGCCAGCAACCCTCGACTAGCGACAGATACGCAGTATTTT. V usage is TRBV7-9 and J usage is TRBJ2-3; TRBD2 matches 8 bases. This CDR3 region has 14 residues. J gave up 3 bases and V 7 bases, and 6 bases lay outside the gene matches. The germline V gene has CDR1 SEHNR and CDR2 FQNEAQ (reference sequence).

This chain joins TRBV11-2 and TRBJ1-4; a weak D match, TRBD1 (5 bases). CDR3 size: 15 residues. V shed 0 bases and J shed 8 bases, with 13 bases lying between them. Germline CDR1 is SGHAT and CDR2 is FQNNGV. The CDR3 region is CASSLEGRVGEKLFF. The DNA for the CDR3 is TGTGCCAGCAGCTTAGAAGGCAGGGTTGGGGAAAAACTGTTTTTT.

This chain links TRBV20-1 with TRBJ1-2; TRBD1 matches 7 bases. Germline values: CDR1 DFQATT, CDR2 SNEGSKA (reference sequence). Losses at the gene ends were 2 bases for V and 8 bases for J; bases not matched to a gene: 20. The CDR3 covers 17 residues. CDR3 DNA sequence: TGCAGTGCTAGAACCCCCGGGACAGAGGCCCTTTGGGGAGGCTACACCTTC. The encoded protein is CSARTPGTEALWGGYTF.

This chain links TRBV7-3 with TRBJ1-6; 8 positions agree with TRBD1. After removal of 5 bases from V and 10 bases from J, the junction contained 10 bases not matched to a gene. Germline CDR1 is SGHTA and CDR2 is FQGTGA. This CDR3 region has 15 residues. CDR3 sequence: CASSTGQGTQSPLHF. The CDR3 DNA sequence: TGTGCCAGCAGCACCGGACAGGGTACGCAATCACCCCTCCACTTT.

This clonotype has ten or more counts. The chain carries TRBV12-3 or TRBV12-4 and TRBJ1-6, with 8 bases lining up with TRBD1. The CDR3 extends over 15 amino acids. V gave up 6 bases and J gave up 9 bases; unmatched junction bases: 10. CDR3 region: CASRGTGAGGSPLHF. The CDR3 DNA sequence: TGTGCCAGCAGAGGGACAGGTGCCGGGGGTTCACCCCTCCACTTT.

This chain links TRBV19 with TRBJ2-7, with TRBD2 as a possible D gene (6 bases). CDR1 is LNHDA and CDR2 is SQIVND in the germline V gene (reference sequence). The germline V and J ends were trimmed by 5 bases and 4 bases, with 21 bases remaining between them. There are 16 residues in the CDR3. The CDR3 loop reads CASSQYRGRGGYEQYF. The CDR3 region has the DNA TGTGCCAGTAGTCAGTATCGAGGACGGGGAGGTTACGAGCAGTACTTC.

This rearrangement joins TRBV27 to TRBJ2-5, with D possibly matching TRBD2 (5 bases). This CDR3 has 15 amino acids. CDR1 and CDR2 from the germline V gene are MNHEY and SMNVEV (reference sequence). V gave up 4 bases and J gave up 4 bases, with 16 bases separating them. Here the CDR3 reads CASSSEGSWGETQYF. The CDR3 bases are TGTGCCAGCAGTTCCGAGGGCAGCTGGGGAGAGACCCAGTACTTC.

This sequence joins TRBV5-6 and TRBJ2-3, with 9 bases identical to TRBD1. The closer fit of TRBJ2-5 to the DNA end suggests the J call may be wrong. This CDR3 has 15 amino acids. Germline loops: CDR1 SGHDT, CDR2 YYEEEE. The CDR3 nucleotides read TGTGCCAGCAGCTTGTGGGGGACAGGGCGGGAGACCCAGTACTTC. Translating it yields CASSLWGTGRETQYF.

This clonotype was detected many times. The CDR3 loop is CATSGWTGGTQPQHF. The CDR3 DNA sequence: TGTGCCACCAGCGGCTGGACAGGGGGGACTCAGCCCCAGCATTTT. The chain has TRBV15 and TRBJ1-5, with 10 bases that match TRBD1. The germline CDR1 and CDR2 sequences are LNHNV and YYDKDF (reference sequence). CDR3 length: 15 amino acids. With V trimmed by 5 bases and J by 6 bases, 7 bases remained unmatched.